This is a list of T cell receptor beta chains from one sample in a study of T cell responses to AZD1222 COVID-19 vaccine. Generated by immunoSEQ multiplex PCR, the TCRdb table keeps only in-frame clones and is missing some. The sample contains some 140,000 clones, 93% of which appear only once. The specimen comprised peripheral blood, sampled on day 0 of AZD1222 vaccination. The origin of the receptors is an adult in good health. Both conserved end residues are trimmed from each CDR3. The order of the fields is J gene, D gene, V gene, CDR3 length, CDR3 protein. A D gene is named only where the DNA matches it firmly.

J gene: TRBJ2-3
D gene: .
V gene: TRBV7-6
CDR3 length: 14
CDR3 protein: ASSLGVGADTDTQY

J gene: TRBJ1-6
D gene: .
V gene: TRBV9
CDR3 length: 8
CDR3 protein: ASGGSPLH

J gene: TRBJ1-3
D gene: .
V gene: TRBV7-9
CDR3 length: 13
CDR3 protein: ALGGGLHSGNTIY

J gene: TRBJ1-4
D gene: .
V gene: TRBV5-4
CDR3 length: 11
CDR3 protein: ASSLANGEKLF

J gene: TRBJ2-1
D gene: .
V gene: TRBV9
CDR3 length: 12
CDR3 protein: ASSVEWGIDEQF

J gene: TRBJ1-2
D gene: .
V gene: TRBV18
CDR3 length: 12
CDR3 protein: ASSPPRGTYGYT

J gene: TRBJ1-5
D gene: .
V gene: TRBV28
CDR3 length: 14
CDR3 protein: ASIPGLNRLEGPQH

J gene: TRBJ2-7
D gene: TRBD2
V gene: TRBV25-1
CDR3 length: 10
CDR3 protein: ASLSGRGEQY

J gene: TRBJ2-7
D gene: .
V gene: TRBV7-7
CDR3 length: 12
CDR3 protein: ASSRFGQGGEQY

J gene: TRBJ2-7
D gene: .
V gene: TRBV5-6
CDR3 length: 12
CDR3 protein: ASSSAGRPVEQY

J gene: TRBJ2-7
D gene: .
V gene: TRBV7-2
CDR3 length: 11
CDR3 protein: ASSSSSSYEQY

J gene: TRBJ2-7
D gene: .
V gene: TRBV7-2
CDR3 length: 10
CDR3 protein: ASSSSSYEQY

J gene: TRBJ2-2
D gene: .
V gene: TRBV18
CDR3 length: 13
CDR3 protein: ASSLTGSGAGELF

J gene: TRBJ2-3
D gene: .
V gene: TRBV20-1
CDR3 length: 13
CDR3 protein: SASGQGWYKDTQY

J gene: TRBJ2-7
D gene: TRBD1
V gene: TRBV15
CDR3 length: 12
CDR3 protein: ATGTRDRDYEQY

J gene: TRBJ2-7
D gene: .
V gene: TRBV9
CDR3 length: 13
CDR3 protein: ASSFGGGLEGEQY

J gene: TRBJ2-7
D gene: .
V gene: TRBV30
CDR3 length: 13
CDR3 protein: AWLKTGKNSYEQY

J gene: TRBJ1-2
D gene: .
V gene: TRBV28
CDR3 length: 10
CDR3 protein: ASTDSFDGYT

J gene: TRBJ2-1
D gene: .
V gene: TRBV27
CDR3 length: 9
CDR3 protein: ASVGRNEQF

J gene: TRBJ2-1
D gene: .
V gene: TRBV7-2
CDR3 length: 13
CDR3 protein: ASSLRSGFYNEQF

J gene: TRBJ2-7
D gene: TRBD1
V gene: TRBV4-3
CDR3 length: 13
CDR3 protein: ASSQATGGFYEQY

J gene: TRBJ1-6
D gene: .
V gene: TRBV10-2
CDR3 length: 11
CDR3 protein: ASSEFQTTPLH

J gene: TRBJ1-4
D gene: .
V gene: TRBV5-8
CDR3 length: 13
CDR3 protein: ASSLAGTPGGKLF

J gene: TRBJ2-7
D gene: TRBD1
V gene: TRBV11-1
CDR3 length: 14
CDR3 protein: ASSPRKGASSYEQY

J gene: TRBJ1-2
D gene: TRBD1
V gene: TRBV11-1
CDR3 length: 11
CDR3 protein: ASSLQGADGYT

J gene: TRBJ2-5
D gene: .
V gene: TRBV30
CDR3 length: 9
CDR3 protein: AYEIGETQY

J gene: TRBJ2-5
D gene: TRBD2
V gene: TRBV7-2
CDR3 length: 15
CDR3 protein: ASSLGDPGLAGETQY

J gene: TRBJ2-3
D gene: .
V gene: TRBV21-1
CDR3 length: 10
CDR3 protein: ASSEPLDTQY

J gene: TRBJ2-1
D gene: .
V gene: TRBV6-1
CDR3 length: 14
CDR3 protein: ASSEFRGYSYNEQF

J gene: TRBJ2-3
D gene: TRBD2
V gene: TRBV29-1
CDR3 length: 14
CDR3 protein: SVAAGLAGFTDTQY